This is a list of T cell receptor beta chains from one sample in a study of PD-L1 blockade in urothelial cancer. Data came from immunoSEQ multiplex PCR; TCRdb stores just in-frame clones and leaves some out. The table shows approximately 48,000 clones, with 79% occurring only once. Sequencing used PBMCs, obtained around atezolizumab (anti-PD-L1) treatment. All receptors come from a man in his 70s with urothelial cancer. Both conserved end residues are part of each CDR3. The order of the fields is D gene, clone size, V gene, J gene, CDR3 protein, CDR3 DNA. A D gene is named only where the DNA matches it firmly. Only some rows state a clone size, as once, few, many or a class for expanded clones.

D: TRBD2
size: .
V: TRBV7-9
J: TRBJ2-3
CDR3: CASRPGTSSTDTQYF
DNA: TGTGCCAGCAGACCCGGGACTAGCAGCACAGATACGCAGTATTTT

D: .
size: .
V: TRBV30
J: TRBJ1-1
CDR3: CAWSQDTEAFF
DNA: TGTGCCTGGAGTCAGGACACTGAAGCTTTCTTT

D: TRBD2
size: .
V: TRBV6-1
J: TRBJ2-7
CDR3: CASSEWTSQYF
DNA: TGTGCCAGCAGTGAATGGACTAGCCAGTACTTC

D: .
size: few
V: TRBV7-8
J: TRBJ1-2
CDR3: CASSLDSDAYGYTF
DNA: TGTGCCAGCAGCCTTGACAGCGATGCCTATGGCTACACCTTC

D: .
size: .
V: TRBV7-2
J: TRBJ1-1
CDR3: CASSYVGGPMNTEAFF
DNA: TGTGCCAGCTCCTACGTAGGGGGTCCCATGAACACTGAAGCTTTCTTT

D: .
size: .
V: TRBV19
J: TRBJ1-1
CDR3: CASSIGTLQGTEAFF
DNA: TGTGCCAGTAGTATAGGGACACTTCAAGGGACTGAAGCTTTCTTT

D: TRBD2
size: .
V: TRBV9
J: TRBJ2-3
CDR3: CASGATTGTSGSARSTDTQYF
DNA: TGTGCCAGCGGAGCCACCACAGGGACTAGCGGGTCGGCAAGGTCCACAGATACGCAGTATTTT

D: TRBD1
size: .
V: TRBV10-3
J: TRBJ2-2
CDR3: CAISKGGATGELFF
DNA: TGTGCCATCAGTAAAGGGGGCGCCACCGGGGAGCTGTTTTTT

D: TRBD1
size: once
V: TRBV7-6
J: TRBJ2-7
CDR3: CASSLGGGHAYEQYF
DNA: TGTGCCAGCAGCTTAGGAGGGGGCCACGCCTACGAGCAGTACTTC

D: .
size: .
V: TRBV21-1
J: TRBJ2-7
CDR3: CASTPGQGSTEQYF
DNA: TGTGCCAGCACCCCGGGACAGGGGTCCACCGAGCAGTACTTC

D: .
size: .
V: TRBV9
J: TRBJ1-2
CDR3: CASNLQGTNYGYTF
DNA: TGTGCCAGCAACCTACAGGGAACTAACTATGGCTACACCTTC

D: TRBD2
size: .
V: TRBV5-1
J: TRBJ2-2
CDR3: CASSEPGLAEGNTGELFF
DNA: TGCGCCAGCAGCGAACCGGGACTAGCGGAAGGGAACACCGGGGAGCTGTTTTTT

D: TRBD2
size: .
V: TRBV30
J: TRBJ2-7
CDR3: CAWSVRSGTSEQYF
DNA: TGTGCCTGGAGTGTACGGTCAGGGACTAGCGAGCAGTACTTC

D: TRBD1
size: .
V: TRBV5-1
J: TRBJ1-4
CDR3: CASSLTRTGENEKLFF
DNA: TGCGCCAGCAGCCTTACCCGGACAGGGGAAAACGAAAAACTGTTTTTT

D: TRBD1
size: .
V: TRBV9
J: TRBJ1-3
CDR3: CASSEGQLNSGNTIYF
DNA: TGTGCCAGCAGCGAGGGACAGCTCAACTCTGGAAACACCATATATTTT

D: TRBD2
size: .
V: TRBV30
J: TRBJ2-7
CDR3: CAWSRILAGEQYF
DNA: TGTGCCTGGAGTAGGATCCTAGCGGGAGAGCAGTACTTC

D: TRBD2
size: .
V: TRBV11-2
J: TRBJ2-5
CDR3: CASSSTSGYQETQYF
DNA: TGTGCCAGCAGCTCGACTAGCGGGTACCAAGAGACCCAGTACTTC

D: TRBD1
size: .
V: TRBV11-2
J: TRBJ2-7
CDR3: CASTLTGEFYEQYF
DNA: TGTGCCAGCACGCTGACAGGGGAATTCTACGAGCAGTACTTC

D: TRBD1
size: .
V: TRBV6-4
J: TRBJ2-2
CDR3: CASSDSDRDTGELFF
DNA: TGTGCCAGCAGTGACTCGGACAGGGACACCGGGGAGCTGTTTTTT

D: TRBD2
size: .
V: TRBV30
J: TRBJ2-2
CDR3: CAWTPSGTDGELFF
DNA: TGTGCCTGGACCCCTAGCGGGACGGACGGGGAGCTGTTTTTT

D: .
size: .
V: TRBV6-1
J: TRBJ2-7
CDR3: CASSAPPGQNRRYEQYF
DNA: TGTGCCAGCAGTGCCCCCCCCGGACAGAATCGGCGGTACGAGCAGTACTTC

D: .
size: .
V: TRBV20-1
J: TRBJ2-1
CDR3: CSGQAYNEQFF
DNA: TGCAGTGGACAGGCCTACAATGAGCAGTTCTTC

D: .
size: .
V: TRBV2
J: TRBJ1-1
CDR3: CASSPRHKLRYDTEAFF
DNA: TGTGCCAGCAGTCCCCGACATAAGCTACGATACGACACTGAAGCTTTCTTT

D: .
size: .
V: TRBV5-4
J: TRBJ1-2
CDR3: CASSPGQGFNYGYTF
DNA: TGTGCCAGCAGCCCGGGCCAGGGATTTAACTATGGCTACACCTTC

D: .
size: .
V: TRBV9
J: TRBJ2-5
CDR3: CASRVPGAQETQYF
DNA: TGTGCCAGCAGGGTTCCGGGAGCCCAAGAGACCCAGTACTTC

D: TRBD1
size: .
V: TRBV5-1
J: TRBJ1-5
CDR3: CASSFGQGENQPQHF
DNA: TGCGCCAGCAGCTTTGGACAGGGGGAAAATCAGCCCCAGCATTTT

D: .
size: few
V: TRBV30
J: TRBJ1-5
CDR3: CAWNRAAQPQHF
DNA: TGTGCCTGGAACAGGGCAGCCCAGCCCCAGCATTTT

D: .
size: .
V: TRBV7-2
J: TRBJ1-2
CDR3: CASSLSRGTNYGYTF
DNA: TGTGCCAGCAGCTTATCAAGGGGAACCAACTATGGCTACACCTTC

D: .
size: once
V: TRBV7-9
J: TRBJ2-7
CDR3: CASSLGSLVSSYEQYF
DNA: TGTGCCAGCAGCTTAGGGTCGTTGGTTAGCTCCTACGAGCAGTACTTC

D: TRBD1
size: .
V: TRBV7-9
J: TRBJ2-3
CDR3: CASSLTGWADTQYF
DNA: TGTGCCAGCAGCTTGACAGGGTGGGCAGATACGCAGTATTTT

D: TRBD1
size: .
V: TRBV2
J: TRBJ1-5
CDR3: CASTPDRGLGNQPQHF
DNA: TGTGCCAGCACCCCGGACAGGGGGCTCGGAAATCAGCCCCAGCATTTT

D: .
size: .
V: TRBV18
J: TRBJ1-2
CDR3: CASSLSGAGDYGYTF
DNA: TGTGCCAGCTCACTATCAGGGGCAGGAGACTATGGCTACACCTTC

D: .
size: .
V: TRBV5-6
J: TRBJ2-6
CDR3: CASSLRQASGANVLTF
DNA: TGTGCCAGCAGCCTAAGACAGGCCTCTGGGGCCAACGTCCTGACTTTC

D: .
size: .
V: TRBV15
J: TRBJ2-5
CDR3: CATSRVQQETQYF
DNA: TGTGCCACCAGCAGAGTCCAGCAAGAGACCCAGTACTTC

D: .
size: .
V: TRBV2
J: TRBJ2-7
CDR3: CASSEAGQYSSYEQYF
DNA: TGTGCCAGCAGTGAGGCGGGACAGTACAGCTCCTACGAGCAGTACTTC

D: .
size: .
V: TRBV28
J: TRBJ1-1
CDR3: CASNLDRVNTEAFF
DNA: TGTGCCAGCAACCTGGACAGAGTGAACACTGAAGCTTTCTTT

D: .
size: .
V: TRBV11-3
J: TRBJ2-1
CDR3: CASSLAGLTYNEQFF
DNA: TGTGCCAGCAGCTTAGCCGGGTTAACCTACAATGAGCAGTTCTTC

D: .
size: .
V: TRBV6-6
J: TRBJ1-1
CDR3: CASSWQGPEAFF
DNA: TGTGCCAGCAGTTGGCAGGGGCCTGAAGCTTTCTTT

D: TRBD1
size: few
V: TRBV15
J: TRBJ1-4
CDR3: CATSKGLGDSNEKLFF
DNA: TGTGCCACCAGCAAGGGACTGGGGGACAGTAATGAAAAACTGTTTTTT

D: .
size: .
V: TRBV2
J: TRBJ1-5
CDR3: CASETQGNQPQHF
DNA: TGTGCCTCTGAGACTCAGGGGAATCAGCCCCAGCATTTT

D: TRBD1
size: .
V: TRBV7-7
J: TRBJ1-4
CDR3: CASSRVGYGQAEEEKLFF
DNA: TGTGCTAGCAGCCGGGTGGGATATGGACAGGCGGAAGAGGAAAAACTGTTTTTT

D: TRBD1
size: .
V: TRBV19
J: TRBJ2-2
CDR3: CASSSGQGITGELFF
DNA: TGTGCCAGTAGTTCGGGACAGGGGATTACGGGGGAGCTGTTTTTT

D: .
size: .
V: TRBV5-1
J: TRBJ2-5
CDR3: CASSPLGAGRETQYF
DNA: TGCGCCAGCAGCCCACTGGGGGCAGGGCGGGAGACCCAGTACTTC

D: .
size: .
V: TRBV15
J: TRBJ1-2
CDR3: CATSRASYGYTF
DNA: TGTGCCACCAGCAGAGCTTCCTATGGCTACACCTTC

D: .
size: .
V: TRBV7-8
J: TRBJ1-4
CDR3: CASSTSGRTNEKLFF
DNA: TGTGCCAGCAGCACCTCTGGGCGCACTAATGAAAAACTGTTTTTT

D: .
size: .
V: TRBV6-1
J: TRBJ1-5
CDR3: CASSERLQGYSNQPQHF
DNA: TGTGCCAGCAGTGAACGGTTACAGGGTTATAGCAATCAGCCCCAGCATTTT

D: .
size: .
V: TRBV7-8
J: TRBJ1-1
CDR3: CASSLAWAGQGEAFF
DNA: TGTGCCAGCAGCTTAGCCTGGGCAGGGCAGGGTGAAGCTTTCTTT

D: TRBD2
size: .
V: TRBV18
J: TRBJ2-5
CDR3: CASSRLAQETQYF
DNA: TGTGCCAGCTCACGACTAGCCCAAGAGACCCAGTACTTC

D: TRBD2
size: .
V: TRBV6-5
J: TRBJ2-7
CDR3: CASTARAGEQYF
DNA: TGTGCCAGCACCGCCCGAGCGGGGGAGCAGTACTTC

D: .
size: few
V: TRBV4-1
J: TRBJ2-7
CDR3: CASSQYPKGATYEQYF
DNA: TGCGCCAGCAGCCAATACCCAAAAGGGGCTACCTACGAGCAGTACTTC

D: TRBD2
size: .
V: TRBV7-2
J: TRBJ2-2
CDR3: CASSLGLAGRTGELFF
DNA: TGTGCCAGCAGCTTGGGACTAGCGGGAAGAACCGGGGAGCTGTTTTTT